This T cell receptor beta chain was recovered during a study of shared clonotypes between healthy human individuals. Points from the study as a whole: Sampling covered nothing but blood. Tissue TCR repertoires likely differ from those found in blood.

Of note for this clone: Its antigen is unknown.

Several immunoSEQ 96-well plates shared each subset's DNA, each plate a replicate. The repertoire was sequenced with immunoSEQ multiplex PCR; TCRdb's copy has only in-frame clones and lacks some. The sample has about 2.3 million clones; 85% to 95% are singletons. Germline trimming cut 5 bases from V and 9 bases from J; bases unmatched to any gene: 13. The CDR3 runs to 17 residues. Per the germline V gene, CDR1 is SGHNT and CDR2 is YENEEA. The sample consisted of naive CD4+ T cells from PBMCs. Subset defined: CD45RA+ positively selected. This sequence was found in a man aged 18 to 29 in good health. Some clones in this sample may be carry-over from other donors' samples. The V and J genes are TRBV11-3 and TRBJ2-1, with 13 bases lining up with TRBD2. CDR3 sequence reads: CASSVQPGLAGNGEQFF. CDR3 coding DNA: TGTGCCAGCAGCGTACAGCCGGGACTAGCGGGAAACGGTGAGCAGTTCTTC.